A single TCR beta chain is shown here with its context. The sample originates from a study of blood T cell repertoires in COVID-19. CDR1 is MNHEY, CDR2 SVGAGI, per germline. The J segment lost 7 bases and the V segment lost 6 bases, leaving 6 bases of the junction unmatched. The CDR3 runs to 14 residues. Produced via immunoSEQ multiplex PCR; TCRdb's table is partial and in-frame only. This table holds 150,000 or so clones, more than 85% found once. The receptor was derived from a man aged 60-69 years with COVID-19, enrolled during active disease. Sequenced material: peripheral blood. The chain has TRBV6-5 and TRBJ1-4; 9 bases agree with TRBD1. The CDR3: CASRGQGGFEKLFF. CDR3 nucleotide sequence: TGTGCCAGCAGGGGACAGGGCGGTTTTGAAAAACTGTTTTTT.